This TCR beta chain is drawn from a study of T cell changes during pregnancy in multiple sclerosis. The protocol was immunoSEQ multiplex PCR, while the TCRdb copy is restricted to in-frame clones and leaves out a portion. The table includes tens of thousands of clones, roughly 92% detected once. Germline loops: CDR1 SNHLY, CDR2 FYNNEI. Trimming left V 2 bases short and J 4 bases short, with 12 bases between. There are 16 residues in the CDR3. V usage is TRBV2 and J usage is TRBJ2-6, with D uncertain. The sequencing here drew on CD4+ T cells from peripheral blood mononuclear cells, taken in the second trimester of pregnancy. The sequence was obtained from a female donor in good health, enrolled as a control in a pregnancy study. The CDR3 loop is CASSETTAGGANVLTF. In nucleotides, the CDR3 is TGTGCCAGCAGTGAAACGACGGCAGGAGGGGCCAACGTCCTGACTTTC.